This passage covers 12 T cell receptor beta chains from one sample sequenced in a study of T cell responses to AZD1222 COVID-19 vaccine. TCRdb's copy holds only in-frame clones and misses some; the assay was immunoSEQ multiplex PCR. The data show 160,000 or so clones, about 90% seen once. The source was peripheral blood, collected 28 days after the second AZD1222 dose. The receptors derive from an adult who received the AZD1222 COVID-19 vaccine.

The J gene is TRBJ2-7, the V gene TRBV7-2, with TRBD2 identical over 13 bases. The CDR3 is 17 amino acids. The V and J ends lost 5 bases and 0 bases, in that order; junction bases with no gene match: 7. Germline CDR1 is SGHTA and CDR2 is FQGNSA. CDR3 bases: TGTGCCAGCAGCCCCGTAGGGACTAGCGGGACCTCCTACGAGCAGTACTTC. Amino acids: CASSPVGTSGTSYEQYF.

CDR3 protein: CASTTGGIRDEQYF. In DNA, the CDR3 is TGCGCCAGCACGACGGGCGGGATAAGGGACGAGCAGTACTTC. The chain carries TRBV5-1 and TRBJ2-7; D may be TRBD2 (6 bases). Germline V gene lookup returns CDR1 SGHRS and CDR2 YFSETQ. V lost 6 bases and J lost 5, with 18 bases in between. The CDR3 is 14 amino acids.

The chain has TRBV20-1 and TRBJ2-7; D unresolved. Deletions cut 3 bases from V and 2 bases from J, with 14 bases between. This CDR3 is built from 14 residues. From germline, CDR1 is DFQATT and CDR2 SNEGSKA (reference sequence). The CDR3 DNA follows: TGCAGTGCTAGTCTCCGAGGACGGCCCTACGAGCAGTACTTC. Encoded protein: CSASLRGRPYEQYF.

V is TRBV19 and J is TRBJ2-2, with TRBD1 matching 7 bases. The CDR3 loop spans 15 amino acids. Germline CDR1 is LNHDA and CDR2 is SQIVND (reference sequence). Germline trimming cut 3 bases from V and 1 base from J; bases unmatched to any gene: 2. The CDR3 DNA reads TGTGCCAGTAGTATTGGGACAGTGAACACCGGGGAGCTGTTTTTT. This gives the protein CASSIGTVNTGELFF.

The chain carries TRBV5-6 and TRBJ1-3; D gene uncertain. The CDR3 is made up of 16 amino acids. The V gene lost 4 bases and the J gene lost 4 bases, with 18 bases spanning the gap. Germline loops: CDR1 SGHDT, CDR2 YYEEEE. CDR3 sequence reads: CASSLAKFTLGNTIYF. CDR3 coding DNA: TGTGCCAGCAGCCTGGCTAAGTTTACACTAGGAAACACCATATATTTT.

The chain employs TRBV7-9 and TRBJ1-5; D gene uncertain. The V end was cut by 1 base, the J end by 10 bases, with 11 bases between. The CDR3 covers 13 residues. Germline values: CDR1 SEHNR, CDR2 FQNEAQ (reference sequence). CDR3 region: CASSLGVGDPQHF. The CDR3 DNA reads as TGTGCCAGCAGCTTAGGGGTCGGAGATCCCCAGCATTTT.

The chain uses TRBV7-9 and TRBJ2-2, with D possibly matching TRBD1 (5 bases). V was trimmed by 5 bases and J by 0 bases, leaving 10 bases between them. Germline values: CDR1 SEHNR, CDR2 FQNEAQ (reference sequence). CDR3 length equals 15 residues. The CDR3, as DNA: TGTGCCAGCAGCGCCAGGGCCTCGAACACCGGGGAGCTGTTTTTT. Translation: CASSARASNTGELFF.

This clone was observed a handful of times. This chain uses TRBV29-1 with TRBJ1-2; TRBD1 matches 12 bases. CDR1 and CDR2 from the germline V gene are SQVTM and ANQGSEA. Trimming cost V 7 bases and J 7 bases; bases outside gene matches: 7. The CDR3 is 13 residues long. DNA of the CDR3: TGCAGCGCCACCGGGACAGGGGGCAGTGGCTACACCTTC. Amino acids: CSATGTGGSGYTF.

CDR3 region: CASSLTGTGYNEQFF. CDR3 nucleotides: TGTGCCAGCAGCCTAACCGGGACAGGGTACAATGAGCAGTTCTTC. The J gene is TRBJ2-1, the V gene TRBV5-5; 9 nucleotides align to TRBD1. In germline, CDR1 is SGHKS, CDR2 YYEKEE (reference sequence). This CDR3 has 15 residues. With V trimmed by 4 bases and J by 4 bases, 6 bases remained unmatched.

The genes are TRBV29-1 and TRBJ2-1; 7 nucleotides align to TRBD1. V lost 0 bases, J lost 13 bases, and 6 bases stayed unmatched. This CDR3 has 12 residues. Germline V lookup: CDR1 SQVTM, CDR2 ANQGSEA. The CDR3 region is CSVEELRQGQFF. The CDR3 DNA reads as TGCAGCGTTGAAGAGCTCAGACAGGGTCAGTTCTTC.

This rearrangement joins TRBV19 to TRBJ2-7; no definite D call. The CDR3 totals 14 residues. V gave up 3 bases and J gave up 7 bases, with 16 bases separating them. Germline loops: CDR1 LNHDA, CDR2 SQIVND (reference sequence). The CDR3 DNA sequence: TGTGCCAGTAGTATGCTGGGCCGGAAACGGGAGCAGTACTTC. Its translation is CASSMLGRKREQYF.

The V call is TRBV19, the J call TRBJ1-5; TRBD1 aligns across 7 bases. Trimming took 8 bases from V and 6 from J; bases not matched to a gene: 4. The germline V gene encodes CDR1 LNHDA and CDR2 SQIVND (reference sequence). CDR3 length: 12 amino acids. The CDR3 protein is CASATGIQPQHF. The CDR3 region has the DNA TGTGCCAGTGCGACAGGGATTCAGCCCCAGCATTTT.